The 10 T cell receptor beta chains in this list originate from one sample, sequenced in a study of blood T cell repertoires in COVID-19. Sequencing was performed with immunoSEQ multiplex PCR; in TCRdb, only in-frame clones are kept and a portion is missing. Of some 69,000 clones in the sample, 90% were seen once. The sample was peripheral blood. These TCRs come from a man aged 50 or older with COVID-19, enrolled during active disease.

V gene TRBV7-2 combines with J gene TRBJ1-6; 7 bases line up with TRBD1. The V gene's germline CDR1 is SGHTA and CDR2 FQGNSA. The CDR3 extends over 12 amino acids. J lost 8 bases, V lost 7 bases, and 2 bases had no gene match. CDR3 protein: CASTRGDSPLHF. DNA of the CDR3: TGTGCCAGCACCAGGGGGGATTCACCCCTCCACTTT.

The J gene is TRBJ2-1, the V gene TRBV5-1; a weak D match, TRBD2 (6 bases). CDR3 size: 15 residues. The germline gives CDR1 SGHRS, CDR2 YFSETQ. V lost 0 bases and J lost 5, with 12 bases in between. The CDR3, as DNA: TGCGCCAGCAGCTTGGTCGCGGGGTCAGACAATGAGCAGTTCTTC. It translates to CASSLVAGSDNEQFF.

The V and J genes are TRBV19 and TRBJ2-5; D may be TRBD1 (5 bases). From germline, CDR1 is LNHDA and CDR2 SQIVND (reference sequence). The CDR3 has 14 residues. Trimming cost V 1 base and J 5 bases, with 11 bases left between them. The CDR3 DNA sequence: TGTGCCAGTAGTATAGGGCAGGGCACGGAGACCCAGTACTTC. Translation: CASSIGQGTETQYF.

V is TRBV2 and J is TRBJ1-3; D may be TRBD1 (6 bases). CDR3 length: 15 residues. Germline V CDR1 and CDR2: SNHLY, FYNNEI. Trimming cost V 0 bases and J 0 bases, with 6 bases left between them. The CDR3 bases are TGTGCCAGCAGTGAAGCACAGGGCTCTGGAAACACCATATATTTT. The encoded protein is CASSEAQGSGNTIYF.

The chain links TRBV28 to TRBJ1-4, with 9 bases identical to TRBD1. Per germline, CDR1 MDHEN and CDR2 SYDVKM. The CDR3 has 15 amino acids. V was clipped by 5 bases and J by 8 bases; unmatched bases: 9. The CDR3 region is CASSTGQGRWEKLFF. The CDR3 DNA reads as TGTGCCAGCAGTACCGGACAGGGGCGGTGGGAAAAACTGTTTTTT.

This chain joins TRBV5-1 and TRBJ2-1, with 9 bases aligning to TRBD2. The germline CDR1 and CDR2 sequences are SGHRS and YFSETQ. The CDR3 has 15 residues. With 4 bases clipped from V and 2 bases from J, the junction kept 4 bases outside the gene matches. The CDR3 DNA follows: TGCGCCAGCAGCCTTAGCGGGGGTACCTACAATGAGCAGTTCTTC. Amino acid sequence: CASSLSGGTYNEQFF.

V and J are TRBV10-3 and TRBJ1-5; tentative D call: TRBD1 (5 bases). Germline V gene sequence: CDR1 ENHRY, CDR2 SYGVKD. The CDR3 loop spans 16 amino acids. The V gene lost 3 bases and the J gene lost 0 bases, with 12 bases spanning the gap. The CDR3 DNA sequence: TGTGCCATCAGTGAACGGGGGATTAATAGCAATCAGCCCCAGCATTTT. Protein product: CAISERGINSNQPQHF.

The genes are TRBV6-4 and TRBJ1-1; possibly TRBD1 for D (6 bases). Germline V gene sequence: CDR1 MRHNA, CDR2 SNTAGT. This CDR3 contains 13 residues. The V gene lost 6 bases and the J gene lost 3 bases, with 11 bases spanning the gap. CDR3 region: CASREGQYTEAFF. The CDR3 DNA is TGTGCCAGCAGAGAAGGACAGTACACTGAAGCTTTCTTT.

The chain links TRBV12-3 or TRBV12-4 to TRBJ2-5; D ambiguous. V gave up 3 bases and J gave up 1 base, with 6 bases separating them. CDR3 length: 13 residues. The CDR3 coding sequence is TGTGCCAGCAGTTTCGGTTTCCAAGAGACCCAGTACTTC. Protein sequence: CASSFGFQETQYF.

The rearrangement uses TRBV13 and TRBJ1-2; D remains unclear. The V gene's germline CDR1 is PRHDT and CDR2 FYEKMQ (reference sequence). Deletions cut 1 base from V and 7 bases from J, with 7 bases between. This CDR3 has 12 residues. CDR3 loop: CASSLAVTGYTF. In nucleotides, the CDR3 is TGTGCCAGCAGCTTAGCAGTTACTGGCTACACCTTC.